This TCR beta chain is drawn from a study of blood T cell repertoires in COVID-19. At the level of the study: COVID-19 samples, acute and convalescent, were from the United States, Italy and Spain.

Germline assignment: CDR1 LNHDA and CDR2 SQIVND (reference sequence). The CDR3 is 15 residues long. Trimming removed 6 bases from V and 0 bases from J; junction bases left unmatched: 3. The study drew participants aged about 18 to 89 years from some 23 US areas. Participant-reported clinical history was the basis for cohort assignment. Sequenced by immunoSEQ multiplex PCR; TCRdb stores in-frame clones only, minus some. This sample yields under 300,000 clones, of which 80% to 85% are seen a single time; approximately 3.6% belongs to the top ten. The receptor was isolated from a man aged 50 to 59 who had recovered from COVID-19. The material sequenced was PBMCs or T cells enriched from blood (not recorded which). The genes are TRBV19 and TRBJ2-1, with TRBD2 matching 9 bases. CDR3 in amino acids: CASSISGSSYNEQFF. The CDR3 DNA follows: TGTGCCAGTAGCATTAGCGGGAGCTCCTACAATGAGCAGTTCTTC. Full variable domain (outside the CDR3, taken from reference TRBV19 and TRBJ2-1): DGGITQSPKYLFRKEGQNVTLSCEQNLNHDAMYWYRQDPGQGLRLIYYSQIVNDFQKGDIAEGYSVSREKKESFPLTVTSAQKNPTAFYLCASSISGSSYNEQFFGPGTRLTVL.